A single sample gave rise to the 7 T cell receptor beta chains below, sequenced in a study of vaccination and CD4 T cells after COVID-19. Sequencing of DNA taken from cultured CD4+ T cells relied on the Oncomine TCR Beta short-read assay. One entry per CDR3 protein results from TCRdb running MiXCR on the PCR reads. This repertoire shows some 15,000 distinct CDR3 sequences, approximately 60% found once; its top ten account for roughly a tenth. Treatment noted: roughly 10-day PBMC culture with coronavirus spike peptide pools or control peptides (ViraFEST assay). Their recognized antigens are unknown. Sequencing was done on a sample of CD4+ T cells from blood, cultured in vitro. The receptors were gathered from a human donor who had recovered from COVID-19.

The chain has TRBV20-1 and TRBJ1-1; 7 nucleotides match TRBD1. There are 14 residues in the CDR3. The trim removed 3 bases at V and 5 bases at J, leaving 9 bases unmatched. Per germline, CDR1 DFQATT and CDR2 SNEGSKA (reference sequence). The CDR3 sequence: CSARPFDRDTEAFF. CDR3 bases: TGCAGTGCTAGGCCCTTTGACAGGGATACTGAAGCTTTCTTT.

This clonotype has more than one count but fewer than ten. This rearrangement joins TRBV20-1 to TRBJ1-2; the match to TRBD1 covers 11 bases. Germline lookup yields CDR1 DFQATT and CDR2 SNEGSKA (reference sequence). With V trimmed by 2 bases and J by 4 bases, 3 bases remained unmatched. The CDR3 is made up of 14 amino acids. The CDR3 protein is CSARQGQGAYGYTF. CDR3 DNA: TGCAGTGCTAGACAAGGACAGGGGGCCTATGGCTACACCTTC.

This clonotype has only a few counts. The chain couples TRBV6-1 to TRBJ2-7; possible D gene TRBD1, 6 bases. This CDR3 is built from 15 residues. V shed 7 bases and J shed 0 bases, with 16 bases lying between them. CDR1 and CDR2 (germline): MNHNS, SASEGT. CDR3 in DNA: TGTGCCAGCAAAGGACAGAAAATGGCCTCCTACGAGCAGTACTTC. This translates into CASKGQKMASYEQYF.

A single count supports this clonotype. This chain uses TRBV29-1 with TRBJ1-2; D may be TRBD1 (5 bases). Trimming took off 7 bases at V and 8 bases at J, with 14 bases between the two ends. The germline V gene encodes CDR1 SQVTM and CDR2 ANQGSEA. This CDR3 spans 11 amino acids. DNA for the CDR3: TGCAGCGCCGGTGGGGGGGAGGGCTACACCTTC. This sequence encodes CSAGGGEGYTF.

The chain has TRBV10-3 and TRBJ1-3; tentative D call: TRBD1 (5 bases). Trimming pared 4 bases from V and 9 bases from J, leaving 13 bases between. In germline, CDR1 is ENHRY, CDR2 SYGVKD. This CDR3 has 13 amino acids. The CDR3 loop reads CAISAGPGSTIYF. For the CDR3, the DNA is TGTGCCATCAGTGCGGGACCCGGGTCCACCATATATTTT.

This chain joins TRBV3-1 and TRBJ2-7, with D perhaps matching TRBD2 (6 bases). Deletions cut 4 bases from V and 6 bases from J, with 16 bases between. This CDR3 is built from 14 residues. CDR1 is LGHDT and CDR2 is YNNKEL in the germline V gene (reference sequence). DNA for the CDR3: TGTGCCAGCAGCCTGTCTGTAGGGACTCTCGAGCAGTACTTC. Protein: CASSLSVGTLEQYF.

This chain links TRBV5-1 with TRBJ2-7; perhaps TRBD2 as D (5 bases). V was pared by 3 bases and J by 3 bases, with 16 bases between. In germline, CDR1 is SGHRS, CDR2 YFSETQ. CDR3 length equals 15 residues. DNA of the CDR3: TGCGCCAGCAGCTCCCTCCCAGGACTCTACTACGAGCAGTACTTC. Translation gives CASSSLPGLYYEQYF. The complete variable domain, with remaining parts taken from reference TRBV5-1 and TRBJ2-7, reads KAGVTQTPRYLIKTRGQQVTLSCSPISGHRSVSWYQQTPGQGLQFLFEYFSETQRNKGNFPGRFSGRQFSNSRSEMNVSTLELGDSALYLCASSSLPGLYYEQYFGPGTRLTVT.